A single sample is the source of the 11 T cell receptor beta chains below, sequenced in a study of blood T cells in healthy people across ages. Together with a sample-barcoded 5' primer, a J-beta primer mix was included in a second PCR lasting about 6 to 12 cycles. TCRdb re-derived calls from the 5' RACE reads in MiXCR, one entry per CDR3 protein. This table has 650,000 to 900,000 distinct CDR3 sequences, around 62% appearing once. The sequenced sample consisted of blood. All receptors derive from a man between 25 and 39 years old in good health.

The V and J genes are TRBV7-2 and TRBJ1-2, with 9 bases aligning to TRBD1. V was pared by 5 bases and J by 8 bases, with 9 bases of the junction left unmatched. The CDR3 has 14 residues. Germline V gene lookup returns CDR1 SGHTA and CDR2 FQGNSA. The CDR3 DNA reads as TGTGCCAGCAGCGTAGTTCGGACAGGGGAAGGCTACACCTTC. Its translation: CASSVVRTGEGYTF.

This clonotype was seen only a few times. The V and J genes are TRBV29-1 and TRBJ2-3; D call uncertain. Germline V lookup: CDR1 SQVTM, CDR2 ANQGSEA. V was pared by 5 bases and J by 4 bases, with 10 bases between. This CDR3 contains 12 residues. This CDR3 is CSVTMGPDTQYF. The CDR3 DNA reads TGCAGCGTTACCATGGGTCCAGATACGCAGTATTTT.

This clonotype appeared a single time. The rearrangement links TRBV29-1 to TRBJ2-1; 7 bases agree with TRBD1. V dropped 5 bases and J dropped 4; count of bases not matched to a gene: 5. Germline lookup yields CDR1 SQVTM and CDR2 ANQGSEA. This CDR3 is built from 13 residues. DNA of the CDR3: TGCAGCGTTCAGCGACAGGGATACAATGAGCAGTTCTTC. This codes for CSVQRQGYNEQFF.

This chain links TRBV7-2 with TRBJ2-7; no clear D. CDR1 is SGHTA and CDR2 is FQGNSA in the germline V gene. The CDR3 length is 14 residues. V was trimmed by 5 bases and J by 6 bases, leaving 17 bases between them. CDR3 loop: CASSRDGSEPEQYF. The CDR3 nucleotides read TGTGCCAGCAGCAGAGACGGGTCGGAACCCGAGCAGTACTTC.

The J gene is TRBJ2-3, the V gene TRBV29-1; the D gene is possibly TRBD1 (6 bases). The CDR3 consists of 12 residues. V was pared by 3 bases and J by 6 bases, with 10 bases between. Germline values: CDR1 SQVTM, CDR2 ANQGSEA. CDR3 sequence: CSVENRADTQYF. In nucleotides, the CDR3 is TGCAGCGTTGAGAACAGGGCCGATACGCAGTATTTT.

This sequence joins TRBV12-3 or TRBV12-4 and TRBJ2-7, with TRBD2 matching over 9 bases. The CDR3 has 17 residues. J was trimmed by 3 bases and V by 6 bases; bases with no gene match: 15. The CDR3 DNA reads TGTGCCAGCAGCTCCGGGACTAGCATTTTAATTGACTACGAGCAGTACTTC. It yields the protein CASSSGTSILIDYEQYF.

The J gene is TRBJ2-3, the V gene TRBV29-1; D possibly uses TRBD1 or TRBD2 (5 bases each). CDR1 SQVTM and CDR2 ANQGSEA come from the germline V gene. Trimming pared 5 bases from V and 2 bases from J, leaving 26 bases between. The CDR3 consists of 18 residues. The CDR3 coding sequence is TGCAGCGTTAATACCGGGACGGCTATTAAAACGTCCACAGATACGCAGTATTTT. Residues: CSVNTGTAIKTSTDTQYF.

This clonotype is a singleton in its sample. This CDR3 reads CASSARLRGTHNEQFF. The CDR3 bases are TGTGCCAGCAGCGCGCGACTCAGGGGCACCCACAATGAGCAGTTCTTC. The chain links TRBV5-6 to TRBJ2-7, with a possible D match to TRBD1 (6 bases). TRBJ2-1 matches the DNA end more closely, so the J call is doubtful. The V gene's germline CDR1 is SGHDT and CDR2 YYEEEE. The CDR3 consists of 16 residues.

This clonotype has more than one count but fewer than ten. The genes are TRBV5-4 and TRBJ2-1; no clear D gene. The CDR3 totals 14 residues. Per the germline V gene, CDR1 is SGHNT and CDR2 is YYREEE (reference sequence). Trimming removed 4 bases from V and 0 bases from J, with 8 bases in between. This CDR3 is CASSARFSYNEQFF. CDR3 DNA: TGTGCCAGCAGCGCGAGGTTCTCCTACAATGAGCAGTTCTTC.

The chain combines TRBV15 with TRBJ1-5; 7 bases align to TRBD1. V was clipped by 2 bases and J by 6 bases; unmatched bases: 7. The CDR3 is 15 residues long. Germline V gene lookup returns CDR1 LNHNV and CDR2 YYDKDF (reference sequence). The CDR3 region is CATSRNRQGGQPQHF. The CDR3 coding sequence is TGTGCCACCAGCAGAAATAGACAGGGAGGTCAGCCCCAGCATTTT.

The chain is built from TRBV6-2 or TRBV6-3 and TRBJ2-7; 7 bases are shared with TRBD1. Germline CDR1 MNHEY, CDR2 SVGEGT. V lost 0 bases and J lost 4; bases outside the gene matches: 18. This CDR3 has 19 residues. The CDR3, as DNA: TGTGCCAGCAGTTACTCGAAGGCCGGTTTGACAGGGAAGGGTTACGAGCAGTACTTC. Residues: CASSYSKAGLTGKGYEQYF.